This note documents a single T cell receptor (beta chain) sequence. This entry is derived from a study of cytomegalovirus exposure and HLA in healthy donors. This CDR3 is 14 amino acids long. V was pared by 3 bases and J by 0 bases, with 3 bases of the junction left unmatched. Germline V CDR1 and CDR2: SGHRS, YFSETQ. Clones were sequenced by immunoSEQ multiplex PCR, and TCRdb holds only the in-frame ones, with some missing. The sample lists 120,000 to 150,000 clones; roughly four fifths were seen once. The sample comprised PBMCs. The chain combines TRBV5-1 with TRBJ2-7; 7 nucleotides line up with TRBD1. The receptor was derived from a woman aged 25 to 39 in good health and CMV-seronegative. Here the CDR3 reads CASSSGTASYEQYF. CDR3 nucleotides: TGCGCCAGCAGCTCCGGGACAGCCTCCTACGAGCAGTACTTC.